This is a list of T cell receptor beta chains from one sample in a study of T cell repertoires in ileal Crohn's disease. The table came from immunoSEQ multiplex PCR; TCRdb's copy has only in-frame clones and leaves some out. The sample holds some 8,200 clones; around 96% are singletons and the top ten take 0.22%. What was sequenced was ileal tissue. These receptors were obtained from an adult with Crohn's disease. Each CDR3 is given with its conserved first and last residue. The order of the fields is clone size, D gene, V gene, J gene, CDR3 DNA, CDR3 protein. A D gene is named only where the DNA matches it firmly. The listing skips clone size in some rows; elsewhere it reads once, few, many or a size class.

>NA|NA|TRBV10-3|TRBJ2-2
TGTGCCATCGCGAGTGGGAACACCGGGGAGCTGTTTTTT
CAIASGNTGELFF
>NA|TRBD2|TRBV2|TRBJ2-2
TGTGCCAGCAGTGAAGTTGTGGTAGCGGGGCTAGCTGGGGAGCTGTTTTTT
CASSEVVVAGLAGELFF
>NA|NA|TRBV28|TRBJ1-2
TGTGCCACCCGGCCGGGGAACAACTATGGCTACACCTTC
CATRPGNNYGYTF
>NA|NA|TRBV7-8|TRBJ2-7
TGTGCCAGCAGGACTACGTCATCCTACGAGCAGTACTTC
CASRTTSSYEQYF
>NA|TRBD1|TRBV28|TRBJ1-5
TGTGCCAGCAGTTTATCCGGGACAGGGGTTAGAGATCAGCCCCAGCATTTT
CASSLSGTGVRDQPQHF
>NA|NA|TRBV5-1|TRBJ1-6
TGCGCCAGCAGCCGCACCAAATCCAGCAGGGGTGAGGTTCCGCCCGAAAATTCACCCCTCCACTTT
CASSRTKSSRGEVPPENSPLHF
>NA|TRBD1|TRBV10-3|TRBJ1-2
TGTGCCATCAGTGAGTCGACGGGACAGGCTGGCTACACCTTC
CAISESTGQAGYTF
>NA|NA|TRBV7-9|TRBJ2-2
NA
CASSGQGFPGELFF
>few|TRBD2|TRBV7-3|TRBJ2-3
TGTGCCAGCAGCTTAAAGACTAGCGGGGGGGCCTCGGATACGCAGTATTTT
CASSLKTSGGASDTQYF
>NA|TRBD1|TRBV5-1|TRBJ2-2
TGCGCCAGTACGGAACAGGGGAGCGGGGAGCTGTTTTTT
CASTEQGSGELFF
>NA|TRBD1|TRBV5-1|TRBJ2-7
TGCGCCAGCAGCTTGTACGGACAGGGCTACGAGCAGTACTTC
CASSLYGQGYEQYF
>NA|NA|TRBV19|TRBJ1-1
TGTGCCAGTAGTAAGGGCAGGGCTGGGACTGAAGCTTTCTTT
CASSKGRAGTEAFF
>NA|TRBD1|TRBV5-1|TRBJ2-6
TGCGCCAGCAGCCCGACAGGGTTCGAGGGGGCCAACGTCCTGACTTTC
CASSPTGFEGANVLTF
>NA|NA|TRBV7-2|TRBJ2-3
TGTGCCAGCACTTTTAGATTATCCACAGATACGCAGTATTTT
CASTFRLSTDTQYF
>NA|TRBD1|TRBV18|TRBJ2-1
TGTGCCAGCTCACCACCGAGGACAGGGGTATCGAATGAGCAGTTCTTC
CASSPPRTGVSNEQFF
>NA|NA|TRBV11-2|TRBJ1-3
TGTGCCAGCAGCTTACAGGGGCGCTTTGGAAACACCATATATTTT
CASSLQGRFGNTIYF
>NA|NA|TRBV7-3|TRBJ2-3
TGTGCCAGCAGCATATCAACCCAGGGTATAGATACGCAGTATTTT
CASSISTQGIDTQYF
>NA|NA|TRBV5-4|TRBJ2-2
TGTGCCAGCAGCTTGGGGGGCAGGTTGCTGGCCACCGGGGAGCTGTTTTTT
CASSLGGRLLATGELFF
>NA|NA|TRBV5-1|TRBJ2-1
TGCGCCAGCAGCTGGGGACCGGGACTTAGCTACAATGAGCAGTTCTTC
CASSWGPGLSYNEQFF
>NA|TRBD2|TRBV5-4|TRBJ2-6
TGTGCCAGCAGCAGGCAGAATAGCGGGGTTGGGGCCAACGTCCTGACTTTC
CASSRQNSGVGANVLTF
>NA|TRBD1|TRBV5-6|TRBJ1-2
TGTGCCAGCAGCACCGGGACAGGGAACTATGGCTACACCTTC
CASSTGTGNYGYTF
>NA|NA|TRBV9|TRBJ2-1
TGTGCCAGCAGCGTCCGGTTCGGTGTTAATGAGCAGTTCTTC
CASSVRFGVNEQFF
>NA|TRBD1|TRBV5-4|TRBJ1-3
TGTGCCAGCAGCTTGGGGGACAGGGGCTCTGGAAACACCATATATTTT
CASSLGDRGSGNTIYF
>NA|NA|TRBV28|TRBJ1-2
TGTGCCAGCTCGGTTAACTATGGCTACACCTTC
CASSVNYGYTF
>NA|TRBD1|TRBV6-6|TRBJ1-2
TGTGCCAGCAGTCGACAGGGACCAATTTATGATGGCTACACCTTC
CASSRQGPIYDGYTF
>NA|TRBD2|TRBV28|TRBJ2-7
TGTGCCAGCAGCCGGGGGAGGGGCGCGAGCTACGAGCAGTACTTC
CASSRGRGASYEQYF
>NA|NA|TRBV19|TRBJ1-6
TGTGCCAGTAGTATAGATAGAACAGGTGGTTCACCCCTCCACTTT
CASSIDRTGGSPLHF
>NA|NA|TRBV7-2|TRBJ2-2
TGTGCCAGCAGCCCAACGGGGGACGGGGAGCTGTTTTTT
CASSPTGDGELFF
>once|NA|TRBV27|TRBJ2-1
TGTGCCAGCAGTTTATTGGGGGCAGTTGAGCAGTTCTTC
CASSLLGAVEQFF
>few|TRBD1|TRBV30|TRBJ2-7
TGTGCCTGGAGTGGGGGGACAGGGAGCGAGCAGTACTTC
CAWSGGTGSEQYF
>NA|NA|TRBV9|TRBJ2-1
TGTGCCAGCAGCGTATCTGGTACAGCCCGGAACAATGAGCAGTTCTTC
CASSVSGTARNNEQFF
>NA|TRBD1|TRBV10-3|TRBJ2-5
TGTGCCATCAGGGAGGGACAGGGACAGACCCAGTACTTC
CAIREGQGQTQYF
>once|NA|TRBV5-1|TRBJ1-2
TGCGCCAGCAGCTTCAACATCGGGACTCAAGGCTACACCTTC
CASSFNIGTQGYTF
>NA|TRBD2|TRBV6-1|TRBJ2-3
TGTGCCAGCAGTGGCGCGGGGGGGCCGGGCACAGATACGCAGTATTTT
CASSGAGGPGTDTQYF
>NA|TRBD1|TRBV28|TRBJ1-5
TGTGCCAGCAGTAGGACAGGGGGAACTCAGCCCCAGCATTTT
CASSRTGGTQPQHF
>once|NA|TRBV2|TRBJ1-1
TGTGCCAGCTTAGTGAGGAACACTGAAGCTTTCTTT
CASLVRNTEAFF
>NA|TRBD1|TRBV7-8|TRBJ1-2
TGTGCCAGCAGCCCTCCAGGACAGGGATATCGCGGCTACACCTTC
CASSPPGQGYRGYTF
>NA|NA|TRBV7-2|TRBJ1-6
TGTGCCAGCAGCTTGGGCAGCTCCTATAATTCACCCCTCCACTTT
CASSLGSSYNSPLHF
>NA|NA|TRBV7-2|TRBJ2-5
TGTGCCAGCAGCTTAACGACAGGAGAGACCCAGTACTTC
CASSLTTGETQYF
>NA|NA|TRBV7-2|TRBJ2-5
TGTGCCAGCAGCTTTTCGGGGCGGGAAACCCAGTACTTC
CASSFSGRETQYF
>NA|NA|TRBV9|TRBJ1-5
TGTGCCAGCAGCGTCGGACATGATCAGCCCCAGCATTTT
CASSVGHDQPQHF
>once|TRBD1|TRBV7-2|TRBJ2-3
TGTGCCAGCAGCCCCACCGGGACAGGGTTCTCAGATACGCAGTATTTT
CASSPTGTGFSDTQYF
>NA|NA|TRBV18|TRBJ1-2
TGTGCCAGCTCATCCGACAGCCACGATCGCTACACCTTC
CASSSDSHDRYTF
>NA|TRBD1|TRBV18|TRBJ2-2
TGTGCCAGCTCACCACCGTCCAGGGGGCAATCCGGGGAGCTGTTTTTT
CASSPPSRGQSGELFF
>NA|NA|TRBV21-1|TRBJ2-1
TGTGCCAGCAGCAAAGGCTCGCGGCCATACAATGAGCAGTTCTTC
CASSKGSRPYNEQFF
>NA|NA|TRBV18|TRBJ1-1
TGTGCCAGCTTGGCCGGGACTTACACTGAAGCTTTCTTT
CASLAGTYTEAFF
>NA|NA|TRBV28|TRBJ2-3
TGTGCCAGCAGTCCCCCCTGGGGGGGGCCTTTCGCAGATACGCAGTATTTT
CASSPPWGGPFADTQYF
>NA|NA|TRBV5-1|TRBJ2-4
TGCGCCAGCAGCTTGGACGGAAACATTCAGTACTTC
CASSLDGNIQYF
>NA|TRBD1|TRBV2|TRBJ1-4
TGTGCCAGCAGTGACGGGACAGCTAATGAAAAACTGTTTTTT
CASSDGTANEKLFF
>NA|TRBD1|TRBV30|TRBJ2-6
TGTGCCTGGTCCACAGGGGGCCTGAGCTCTGGGGCCAACGTCCTGACTTTC
CAWSTGGLSSGANVLTF
>NA|NA|TRBV11-3|TRBJ1-2
TGTGCCAGCAGCTCCTTTTGGGTGAGGGGGAATTATGGCTACACCTTC
CASSSFWVRGNYGYTF
>NA|TRBD2|TRBV4-2|TRBJ2-5
TGTGCCAGCAGCCAAGCCGGACTAGCGGGGAACCAAGAGACCCAGTACTTC
CASSQAGLAGNQETQYF